This TCR beta chain originates from a study of blood T cells in healthy people across ages (dated by TCRdb to between 2014 and 2017). At the level of the whole study: In model experiments, template switching captured about one uniquely barcoded TCR beta cDNA molecule for every two T cells. Age-related changes in TCR beta repertoire diversity were measured in the study by deep sequencing normalized with unique cDNA molecular identifiers. Donors were grouped into four age groups: young (average roughly 17 years), middle-aged (about 40), aged (around 62) and long-lived (around 82). Donors of different ages were randomly distributed across sequencing lanes to avoid experimental bias. For two donors (one aged 18 to 30 and one aged 80 or older), the study analyzed two additional independent replicas of 1 million unique cDNA reads from the same blood draw. The research as a whole found: Observed TCR beta diversity correlated strongly with the percentage of naive T cells measured by flow cytometry. Because profiling used bulk unsorted PBMCs, naive and antigen-experienced compartments could not be compared conclusively. Compared with the aged group, the long-lived group had more naive CD4+ T cells, fewer expanded clones and increased TCR diversity, suggesting age selection. Donor CMV infection status was unknown, potentially confounding age-related changes in expanded clonotypes. Observed TCR beta diversity per million T cells fell roughly linearly with age, and a significant reduction was already apparent by age approximately 40. Estimates of total diversity based on one million sequenced T cells were regarded as lower bounds and as underestimates.

Libraries were constructed by 5' RACE. This sample was sequenced with an Illumina HiSeq 2500. A second PCR of about 7 to 12 cycles was run with a J-beta primer mix and a sample-barcoded 5' primer. A template-switch 5' adaptor carrying 12 random nucleotides introduced a unique molecular identifier onto each TCR beta cDNA molecule. Each sample yielded at least 3 million CDR3-containing paired-end reads. First-strand cDNA synthesis was performed from all RNA using the Mint cDNA synthesis kit, with priming by a TRBC-specific oligonucleotide. All cDNA was treated with uracil-DNA glycosylase and then went through a first 18-cycle PCR with the universal primers M1SS and BC2_uni_R. The original pipeline was this. Each sample was normalized by randomly selecting 1 million high-quality reads, each carrying a distinct molecular identifier. Instead of being binned into consensus sequences, reads that shared molecular identifiers were thrown out. CDR3 identification, clonotype clustering and error correction used MiTCR with a Q25 quality threshold and the strictest error-elimination algorithm. Lower-bound total TCR beta diversity was estimated with a nonparametric unseen species model using Euler transformation. TCRdb reprocessed the public reads (quality trimming at Q25 with fastp, clone calling with MiXCR) and kept in-frame beta chains. When rows share a CDR3 protein, they turn into one entry using the most common DNA and genes. The V and J calls, along with clone size, are taken from TCRdb and not from the paper's own processing. The sample has 650,000 or so distinct CDR3 sequences on record, about 50% of them singletons. The ten biggest clones cover approximately 12% of the sample.

The donors were 40 or so Caucasian individuals from Russia, aged roughly 6 to 90 years, who were systemically healthy. Approximately 11 milliliters of peripheral blood were drawn from each donor into EDTA-treated Vacutainer tubes. PBMCs were isolated by Ficoll-Paque density-gradient centrifugation, with at least 6 million obtained per sample. Trizol reagent was used to extract total RNA from PBMCs, with at least 6 micrograms per sample. For every donor, an aliquot of PBMCs went through flow cytometry to measure the percentages of naive CD45RAhigh/CD27high T cells. The CDR3 numbers 13 residues from cysteine through phenylalanine. This entry keeps only the CDR3 DNA: 39 bases, framed from base 1. The germline V gene (reference sequence) gives CDR1 as SGHKS and CDR2 as YYEKEE. The junction shows trimming of 0 bases on V and 4 bases on J, plus 7 bases between the germline ends. Comments on this clonotype: Its antigen specificity is not known. No qualities accompany the bases; no much larger clone lies one base away.

The V and J genes are TRBV5-5 and TRBJ1-1, with the D gene too uncertain to name. The material sequenced was blood. The origin of this receptor is a woman over 75 in good health. CDR3 protein: CASSLAGATEAFF. The bases read TGTGCCAGCAGCTTGGCGGGAGCCACTGAAGCTTTCTTT.